Following are 25 T cell receptor beta chains from one sample sequenced in a study of T cells in Graves' hyperthyroidism and ophthalmopathy. It was RNA transcripts that yielded the amplified TCR beta CDR3 regions. HTBI primers drove first-round RT-PCR of the TCR CDR3. TCRdb reanalysed the multiplex PCR reads using MiXCR and keeps one entry per CDR3 protein. The sample carries 300,000 to 400,000 distinct CDR3 sequences, about 18% recorded once. Input material: blood. The receptors here all came from a man aged 18 to 35 with Graves' ophthalmopathy.

CDR3 nucleotides: TGTGCCAGCAGCCAAGTAGTAGGGGACTATGGCTACACCTTC. Translating it yields CASSQVVGDYGYTF. The chain is built from TRBV4-2 and TRBJ1-2; D is perhaps TRBD1 (5 bases). This CDR3 region has 14 residues. Per the germline V gene, CDR1 is LGHNA and CDR2 is YNFKEQ. The ends were cut back, 1 base at V and 3 bases at J, with 9 bases in the middle.

This clonotype has only a few counts. J is TRBJ1-2 and V is TRBV29-1; D remains ambiguous. The CDR3 has 11 residues. With 6 bases removed from V and 2 bases from J, the gap between germline ends came to 7 bases. Germline loops: CDR1 SQVTM, CDR2 ANQGSEA. Here the CDR3 reads CSVARNYGYTF. Written as DNA, the CDR3 is TGCAGCGTAGCCAGAAACTATGGCTACACCTTC.

In this sample, this clonotype turned up a few times. V and J are TRBV19 and TRBJ2-7, with D perhaps TRBD1 or TRBD2 (5 bases each). CDR3 length: 13 amino acids. V lost 5 bases, J lost 6 bases, and 14 bases lay in between. CDR1 and CDR2 from the germline V gene are LNHDA and SQIVND (reference sequence). As DNA, the CDR3 is TGTGCCAGTAGTTCGCAGAAAGGGACCGAGCAGTACTTC. The encoded protein is CASSSQKGTEQYF.

In the case of this clonotype: A read error may account for a junction end that differs from germline. J is TRBJ1-1 and V is TRBV5-1; D possibly corresponds to TRBD1 (5 bases). There are 15 residues in the CDR3. The germline gives CDR1 SGHRS, CDR2 YFSETQ. For the CDR3, the DNA is TGTGCCAGCAGCTTGGAACGGGGCGGGAACACTGAAGCTTTCTTT. Protein product: CASSLERGGNTEAFF.

The rearrangement uses TRBV20-1 and TRBJ2-5, with D possibly matching TRBD1 (6 bases). V lost 5 bases, J lost 1 base, and 20 bases lay in between. The CDR3 sequence is 16 residues long. Per germline, CDR1 DFQATT and CDR2 SNEGSKA (reference sequence). CDR3 DNA: TGCAGTGCTCTAAACCCACCAGGGGTTGTCCAAGAGACCCAGTACTTC. Translated: CSALNPPGVVQETQYF.

This rearrangement joins TRBV6-5 to TRBJ1-2; 7 bases are shared with TRBD1. Germline lookup yields CDR1 MNHEY and CDR2 SVGAGI. The CDR3 spans 15 residues. Trimming removed 4 bases from V and 7 bases from J; junction bases left unmatched: 12. The CDR3 loop reads CASSLGGAASFGYTF. CDR3 coding DNA: TGTGCCAGCAGTTTAGGGGGCGCCGCTTCTTTTGGCTACACCTTC.

Ten or more counts support this clonotype. The chain recombines TRBV12-3 or TRBV12-4 with TRBJ2-5, with 8 bases lining up with TRBD1. Trimming at V came to 5 bases and at J to 5 bases, leaving 7 bases not matched to a gene. This CDR3 has 14 residues. CDR3 nucleotide sequence: TGTGCCAGCAGTGTGACAGGGGTAGGGGAGACCCAGTACTTC. It codes for CASSVTGVGETQYF.

In its sample, this clonotype was seen many times. V usage is TRBV2 and J usage is TRBJ2-3, with a weak D call TRBD1 (6 bases). Germline CDR1 is SNHLY and CDR2 is FYNNEI. The length of the CDR3 is 17 residues. Trimming shortened V by 3 bases and J by 0 bases, and 16 bases separated the two germline ends. The CDR3 DNA reads as TGTGCCAGCAGTGATCTGTCAAGGACAGATAGCACAGATACGCAGTATTTT. Its protein is CASSDLSRTDSTDTQYF.

This clonotype was seen at least ten times. The V gene is TRBV10-3, the J gene TRBJ1-6; no clear D gene. Germline CDR1 is ENHRY and CDR2 is SYGVKD. The CDR3 covers 14 residues. V shed 7 bases and J shed 6 bases, with 13 bases lying between them. CDR3 nucleotide sequence: TGTGCCATCACCGAGGCGGAGGGTAATTCACCCCTCCACTTT. Translating gives CAITEAEGNSPLHF.

This sequence joins TRBV5-5 and TRBJ2-1; tentatively, D is TRBD1 or TRBD2 (5 bases each). V was cut by 4 bases and J by 2 bases, with 13 bases left in between. Germline V CDR1 and CDR2: SGHKS, YYEKEE (reference sequence). The CDR3 totals 15 residues. The CDR3 is CASSREGRTYNEQFF. In nucleotides, the CDR3 is TGTGCCAGCAGCCGCGAGGGGCGGACCTACAATGAGCAGTTCTTC.

This clonotype was seen repeatedly, ten times or more. This chain connects TRBV11-2 to TRBJ2-1; D is possibly TRBD2 (6 bases). The CDR3 has 13 residues. The germline gives CDR1 SGHAT, CDR2 FQNNGV. The V and J ends lost 6 bases and 8 bases respectively, with 14 bases between them. The chain's CDR3 is CASRDSGVHEQFF. CDR3 DNA sequence: TGTGCCAGCAGGGACTCGGGAGTACATGAGCAGTTCTTC.

This clonotype was seen at least ten times. The chain employs TRBV2 and TRBJ1-1; perhaps TRBD1 as D (6 bases). Trimming stripped 5 bases from V and 5 bases from J, with 12 bases between. Germline values: CDR1 SNHLY, CDR2 FYNNEI. The CDR3 extends over 13 amino acids. CDR3 sequence reads: CASSSGEETEAFF. The DNA of the CDR3 is TGTGCCAGCAGTTCAGGGGAAGAAACTGAAGCTTTCTTT.

This chain joins TRBV29-1 and TRBJ1-1; D is unclear. This CDR3 has 13 residues. Germline V gene lookup returns CDR1 SQVTM and CDR2 ANQGSEA. V gave up 4 bases and J gave up 0 bases, with 9 bases separating them. CDR3 nucleotide sequence: TGCAGCGTTGCTGGGTTTGTGAACACTGAAGCTTTCTTT. The encoded protein is CSVAGFVNTEAFF.

This clonotype was picked up a small number of times. The V call is TRBV20-1, the J call TRBJ2-7, with 9 bases identical to TRBD1. The CDR3 contains 14 residues. Germline V gene lookup returns CDR1 DFQATT and CDR2 SNEGSKA (reference sequence). The trim removed 0 bases at V and 5 bases at J, leaving 5 bases unmatched. The CDR3 is CSARDPQGADEQYF. The DNA for the CDR3 is TGCAGTGCTAGAGATCCACAGGGGGCCGACGAGCAGTACTTC.

The sample holds many counts of this clonotype. The chain links TRBV6-2 or TRBV6-3 to TRBJ2-7, with D tentatively TRBD1 or TRBD2 (5 bases each). V dropped 2 bases and J dropped 3 bases, with 17 bases sitting between them. Germline lookup yields CDR1 MNHEY and CDR2 SVGEGT. CDR3 size: 16 residues. This CDR3 is CASSYPPRGPYYEQYF. The DNA of the CDR3 is TGTGCCAGCAGTTACCCCCCGAGGGGACCTTACTACGAGCAGTACTTC.

The chain carries TRBV5-4 and TRBJ1-2, with 8 bases that match TRBD1. The CDR3 consists of 12 residues. The V gene end was trimmed by 4 bases and the J gene end by 8 bases; junction bases not matched to a gene: 4. Germline V gene sequence: CDR1 SGHNT, CDR2 YYREEE (reference sequence). The CDR3, as DNA: TGTGCCAGCAGCGTGGACAGGGCGGGCTACACCTTC. Protein: CASSVDRAGYTF.

The chain uses TRBV15 and TRBJ1-3, with 8 bases matching TRBD1. V lost 7 bases to trimming and J lost 4 bases; unmatched junction nucleotides: 6. The V gene's germline CDR1 is LNHNV and CDR2 YYDKDF (reference sequence). The CDR3 covers 14 residues. CDR3 in amino acids: CATNKGTGGNTIYF. CDR3 coding DNA: TGTGCCACCAACAAAGGGACAGGCGGAAACACCATATATTTT.

There are a few counts of this clonotype. The V gene is TRBV20-1, the J gene TRBJ1-6; no clear D gene. Trimming stripped 0 bases from V and 8 bases from J, with 17 bases between. Per germline, CDR1 DFQATT and CDR2 SNEGSKA (reference sequence). The CDR3 covers 16 residues. The CDR3 bases are TGCAGTGCTAGAGATCTCTATAGAGGAGATGATTCACCCCTCCACTTT. Translating gives CSARDLYRGDDSPLHF.

This clonotype was recorded many times. This sequence joins TRBV2 and TRBJ2-1; TRBD2 matches 7 bases. The CDR3 totals 14 residues. The germline CDR1 and CDR2 sequences are SNHLY and FYNNEI. The trim removed 5 bases at V and 8 bases at J, leaving 9 bases unmatched. CDR3 protein: CASSRAGPGDEQFF. For the CDR3, the DNA is TGTGCCAGCAGTAGAGCGGGACCGGGGGATGAGCAGTTCTTC. The full variable domain, rest sourced from reference TRBV2 and TRBJ2-1, is EPEVTQTPSHQVTQMGQEVILRCVPISNHLYFYWYRQILGQKVEFLVSFYNNEISEKSEIFDDQFSVERPDGSNFTLKIRSTKLEDSAMYFCASSRAGPGDEQFFGPGTRLTVL.

J is TRBJ1-3 and V is TRBV20-1; D is uncertain. The CDR3 totals 13 residues. CDR1 is DFQATT and CDR2 is SNEGSKA in the germline V gene (reference sequence). The V end was cut by 1 base, the J end by 4 bases, with 8 bases between. The CDR3, as DNA: TGCAGTGCTAGAGGTTGGGCGGGAAACACCATATATTTT. It specifies CSARGWAGNTIYF.

This clonotype was recorded many times. The chain combines TRBV3-1 with TRBJ1-1; D may be TRBD1 (5 bases). The CDR3 runs 14 residues. Trimming removed 3 bases at V and 5 bases at J, with 13 bases between. The germline CDR1 and CDR2 sequences are LGHDT and YNNKEL (reference sequence). The CDR3 protein is CASSQRGVWTEAFF. The CDR3 DNA sequence: TGTGCCAGCAGCCAGAGAGGGGTGTGGACTGAAGCTTTCTTT.

This clonotype was counted between two and nine times. V is TRBV12-3 or TRBV12-4 and J is TRBJ2-2; D is possibly TRBD2 (6 bases). The V end was cut by 4 bases, the J end by 2 bases, with 11 bases between. The CDR3 is made up of 15 amino acids. The CDR3 region has the DNA TGTGCCAGCAGTTCATGGGGGGAAAACACCGGGGAGCTGTTTTTT. The encoded protein is CASSSWGENTGELFF.

This clonotype showed up many times. The chain has TRBV7-2 and TRBJ1-1, with 9 bases matching TRBD1. The CDR3 is made up of 20 amino acids. The germline V gene has CDR1 SGHTA and CDR2 FQGNSA. Unmatched junction bases numbered 24, after V lost 5 bases and J lost 5 bases. DNA for the CDR3: TGTGCCAGCAGCCCTGTGGTGGGACAGGGAAGTATAACCGGCCGGACTGAAGCTTTCTTT. As protein: CASSPVVGQGSITGRTEAFF.

The rearrangement uses TRBV19 and TRBJ1-5; D not resolved. Trimming removed 5 bases at V and 6 bases at J, with 11 bases between. Germline-derived CDR1 and CDR2 are LNHDA and SQIVND (reference sequence). The CDR3 has 13 amino acids. The CDR3 nucleotides are TGTGCCAGTAGTTCGCTCGTGGGTCAGCCCCAGCATTTT. The encoded protein is CASSSLVGQPQHF.

This clonotype was observed many times. This sequence joins TRBV5-6 and TRBJ2-1; D is unclear. V lost 1 base, J lost 3 bases, and 8 bases lay in between. Germline V lookup: CDR1 SGHDT, CDR2 YYEEEE. This CDR3 is built from 14 residues. CDR3 in amino acids: CASSLTRHYNEQFF. The CDR3 DNA is TGTGCCAGCAGCTTGACGAGACACTACAATGAGCAGTTCTTC.